These T cell receptor beta chains were read from a single sample in a study of siplizumab effects on memory and regulatory T cells. The table came from immunoSEQ multiplex PCR; TCRdb's copy has only in-frame clones and leaves some out. The table shows approximately 120,000 clones, with over 85% occurring only once. Sequenced: non-Treg CD4+ T cells sorted from blood. The receptors shown here come from a human donor in good health. Both conserved end residues are part of each CDR3. D genes are given only for firm matches. Size tells how often a clone was seen (once, few, many) or the class of an expanded clone, and some rows leave it out.

J: TRBJ2-7
size: NA
V: TRBV5-1
D: TRBD2
CDR3: CASSLAATSGGSSYEQYF
DNA: TGCGCCAGCAGCTTGGCCGCGACTAGCGGGGGGAGCTCCTACGAGCAGTACTTC

J: TRBJ2-1
size: NA
V: TRBV7-3
D: TRBD1
CDR3: CASSVTGSSYNEQFF
DNA: TGTGCCAGCAGCGTGACAGGGAGCTCCTACAATGAGCAGTTCTTC

J: TRBJ1-2
size: NA
V: TRBV4-3
D: TRBD1
CDR3: CASSQERGTANHGYTF
DNA: TGCGCCAGCAGCCAAGAAAGGGGGACAGCCAACCATGGCTACACCTTC

J: TRBJ1-1
size: NA
V: TRBV11-3
D: TRBD1
CDR3: CASSPTSTGRTEAFF
DNA: TGTGCCAGCAGCCCCACCTCGACAGGGAGGACTGAAGCTTTCTTT

J: TRBJ2-7
size: NA
V: TRBV27
D: TRBD1
CDR3: CASSSMIPGQGTYEQYF
DNA: TGTGCCAGCAGTTCGATGATCCCGGGACAGGGTACCTACGAGCAGTACTTC

J: TRBJ2-1
size: once
V: TRBV5-4
D: NA
CDR3: CASSSGGTGLYNEQFF
DNA: TGTGCCAGCAGCTCGGGGGGGACAGGCCTCTACAATGAGCAGTTCTTC

J: TRBJ2-3
size: NA
V: TRBV6-1
D: TRBD2
CDR3: CASRGGGAGDTQYF
DNA: TGTGCCAGCAGAGGCGGGGGGGCAGGAGATACGCAGTATTTT

J: TRBJ1-5
size: NA
V: TRBV11-2
D: NA
CDR3: CASSPRGGSNQPQHF
DNA: TGTGCCAGCAGCCCCCGGGGGGGGAGCAATCAGCCCCAGCATTTT

J: TRBJ1-2
size: NA
V: TRBV7-9
D: TRBD1
CDR3: CASSRSDRGRLDYGYTF
DNA: TGTGCCAGCAGCCGTTCGGACAGGGGCCGATTAGACTATGGCTACACCTTC

J: TRBJ1-2
size: NA
V: TRBV6-5
D: NA
CDR3: CASTNEDRNRGYTF
DNA: TGTGCCAGCACAAACGAAGACAGGAACCGGGGCTACACCTTC

J: TRBJ2-3
size: once
V: TRBV7-2
D: TRBD1
CDR3: CASSLVGQASTDTQYF
DNA: TGTGCCAGCAGCTTAGTCGGACAGGCAAGCACAGATACGCAGTATTTT

J: TRBJ2-5
size: NA
V: TRBV11-1
D: TRBD2
CDR3: CASSPPSGGARETQYF
DNA: TGTGCCAGCAGCCCGCCTAGCGGGGGGGCCCGAGAGACCCAGTACTTC

J: TRBJ2-1
size: NA
V: TRBV5-1
D: NA
CDR3: CASSLGRDYNEQFF
DNA: TGCGCCAGCAGCTTGGGCAGGGACTACAATGAGCAGTTCTTC

J: TRBJ1-6
size: NA
V: TRBV19
D: TRBD1
CDR3: CASSIKRGQDSPLHF
DNA: TGTGCCAGTAGTATAAAAAGGGGGCAGGATTCACCCCTCCACTTT

J: TRBJ2-7
size: NA
V: TRBV11-3
D: NA
CDR3: CASSLDSYEQYF
DNA: TGTGCCAGCAGCTTAGACAGCTACGAGCAGTACTTC

J: TRBJ2-7
size: NA
V: TRBV6-5
D: NA
CDR3: CASSYYEGTRAYEQYF
DNA: TGTGCCAGCAGTTACTATGAGGGGACGCGGGCCTACGAGCAGTACTTC